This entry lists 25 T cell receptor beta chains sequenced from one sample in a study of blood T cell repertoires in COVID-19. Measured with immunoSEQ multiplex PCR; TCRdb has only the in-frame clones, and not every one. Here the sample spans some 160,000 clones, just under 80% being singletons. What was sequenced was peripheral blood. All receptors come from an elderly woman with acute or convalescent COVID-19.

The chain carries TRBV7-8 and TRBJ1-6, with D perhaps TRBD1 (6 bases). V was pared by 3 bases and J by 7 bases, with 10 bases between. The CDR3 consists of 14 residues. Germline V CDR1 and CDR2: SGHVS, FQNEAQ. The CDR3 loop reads CASSFRGRNSPLHF. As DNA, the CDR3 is TGTGCCAGCAGCTTCAGGGGACGGAATTCACCCCTCCACTTT.

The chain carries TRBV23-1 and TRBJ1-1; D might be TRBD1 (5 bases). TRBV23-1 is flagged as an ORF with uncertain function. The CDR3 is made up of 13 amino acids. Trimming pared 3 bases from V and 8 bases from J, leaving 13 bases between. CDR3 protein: CASSHSQGWEAFF. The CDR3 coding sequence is TGCGCCAGCAGTCATTCCCAGGGTTGGGAAGCTTTCTTT.

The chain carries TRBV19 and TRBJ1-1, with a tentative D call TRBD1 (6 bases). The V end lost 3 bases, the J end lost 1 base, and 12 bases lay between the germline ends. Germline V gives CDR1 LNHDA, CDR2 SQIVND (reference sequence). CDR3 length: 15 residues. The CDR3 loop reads CASSIRTDQNTEAFF. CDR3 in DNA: TGTGCCAGTAGTATTCGGACAGATCAGAACACTGAAGCTTTCTTT.

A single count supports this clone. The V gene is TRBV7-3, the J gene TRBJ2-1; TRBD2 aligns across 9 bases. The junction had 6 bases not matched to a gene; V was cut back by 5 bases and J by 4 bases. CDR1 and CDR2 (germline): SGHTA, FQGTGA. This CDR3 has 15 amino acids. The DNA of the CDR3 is TGTGCCAGCAGCATGAGCGGGGGGAGTTACAATGAGCAGTTCTTC. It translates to CASSMSGGSYNEQFF.

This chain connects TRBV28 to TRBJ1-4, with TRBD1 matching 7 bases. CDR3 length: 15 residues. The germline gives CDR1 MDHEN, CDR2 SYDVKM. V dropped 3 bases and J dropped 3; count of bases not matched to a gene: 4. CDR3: CASSFQTGSNEKLFF. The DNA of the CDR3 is TGTGCCAGCAGTTTTCAGACAGGGTCTAATGAAAAACTGTTTTTT.

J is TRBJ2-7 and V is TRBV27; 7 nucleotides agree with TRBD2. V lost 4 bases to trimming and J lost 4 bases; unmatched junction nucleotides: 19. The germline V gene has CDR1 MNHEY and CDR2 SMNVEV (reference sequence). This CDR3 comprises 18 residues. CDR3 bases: TGTGCCAGCAGTTCCTGGCGGGGAACCGGGACTAAGTTGTACGAGCAGTACTTC. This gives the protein CASSSWRGTGTKLYEQYF.

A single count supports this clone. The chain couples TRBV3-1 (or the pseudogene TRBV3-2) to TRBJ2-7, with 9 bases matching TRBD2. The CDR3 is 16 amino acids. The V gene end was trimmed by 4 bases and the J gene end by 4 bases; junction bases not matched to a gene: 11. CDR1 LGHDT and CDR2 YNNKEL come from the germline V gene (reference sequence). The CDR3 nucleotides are TGTGCCAGCAGCCCTACCTATAGCGGGGGAGGGTACGAGCAGTACTTC. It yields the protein CASSPTYSGGGYEQYF.

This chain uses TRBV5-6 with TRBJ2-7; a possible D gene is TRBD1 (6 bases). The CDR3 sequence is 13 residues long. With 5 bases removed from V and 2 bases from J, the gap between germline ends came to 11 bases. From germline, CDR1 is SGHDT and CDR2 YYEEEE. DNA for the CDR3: TGTGCCAGCAGTGGGTACAGGGCCTACGAGCAGTACTTC. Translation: CASSGYRAYEQYF.

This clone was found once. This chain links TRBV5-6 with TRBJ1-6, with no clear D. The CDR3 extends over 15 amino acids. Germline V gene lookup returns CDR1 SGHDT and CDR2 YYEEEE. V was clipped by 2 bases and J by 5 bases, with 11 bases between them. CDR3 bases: TGTGCCAGCAGCTTCCGTTCCGGGAATAATTCACCCCTCCACTTT. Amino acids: CASSFRSGNNSPLHF.

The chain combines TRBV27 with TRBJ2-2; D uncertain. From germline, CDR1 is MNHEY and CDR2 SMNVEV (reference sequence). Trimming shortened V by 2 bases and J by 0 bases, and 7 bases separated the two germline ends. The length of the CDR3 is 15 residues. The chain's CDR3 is CASSLSLANTGELFF. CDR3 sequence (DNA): TGTGCCAGCAGTTTAAGTCTAGCGAACACCGGGGAGCTGTTTTTT.

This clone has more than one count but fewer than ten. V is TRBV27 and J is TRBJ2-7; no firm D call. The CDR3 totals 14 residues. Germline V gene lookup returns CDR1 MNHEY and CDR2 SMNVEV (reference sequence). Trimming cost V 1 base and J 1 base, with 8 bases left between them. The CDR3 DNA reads TGTGCCAGCAGTTTATTGGGCCAGTCCTACGAGCAGTACTTC. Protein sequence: CASSLLGQSYEQYF.

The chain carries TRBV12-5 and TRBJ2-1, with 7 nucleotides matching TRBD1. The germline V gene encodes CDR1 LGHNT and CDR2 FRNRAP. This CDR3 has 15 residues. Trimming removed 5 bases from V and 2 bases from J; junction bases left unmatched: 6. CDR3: CASGPWGTAYNEQFF. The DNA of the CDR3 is TGTGCTAGTGGTCCGTGGGGGACAGCCTACAATGAGCAGTTCTTC.

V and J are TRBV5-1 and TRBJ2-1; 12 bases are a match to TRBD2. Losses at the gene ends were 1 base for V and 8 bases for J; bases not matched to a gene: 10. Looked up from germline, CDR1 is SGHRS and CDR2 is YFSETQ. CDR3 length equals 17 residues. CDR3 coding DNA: TGCGCCAGCAGCTTGCCCCATCTAGCGGGAGGGGGGGATGAGCAGTTCTTC. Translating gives CASSLPHLAGGGDEQFF. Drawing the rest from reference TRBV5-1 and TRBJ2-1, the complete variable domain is KAGVTQTPRYLIKTRGQQVTLSCSPISGHRSVSWYQQTPGQGLQFLFEYFSETQRNKGNFPGRFSGRQFSNSRSEMNVSTLELGDSALYLCASSLPHLAGGGDEQFFGPGTRLTVL.

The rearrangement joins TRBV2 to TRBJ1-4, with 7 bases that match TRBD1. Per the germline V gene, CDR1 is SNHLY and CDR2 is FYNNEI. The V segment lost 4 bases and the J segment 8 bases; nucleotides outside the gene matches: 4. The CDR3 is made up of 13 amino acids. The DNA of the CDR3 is TGTGCCAGCAGTGGACAGGGTAGGGAAAAACTGTTTTTT. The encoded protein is CASSGQGREKLFF.

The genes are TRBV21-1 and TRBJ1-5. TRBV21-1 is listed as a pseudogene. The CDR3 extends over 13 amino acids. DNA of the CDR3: TGTGCCAGCAGCCCCCCGGTCAATCAGCCCCAGCATTTT. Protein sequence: CASSPPVNQPQHF.

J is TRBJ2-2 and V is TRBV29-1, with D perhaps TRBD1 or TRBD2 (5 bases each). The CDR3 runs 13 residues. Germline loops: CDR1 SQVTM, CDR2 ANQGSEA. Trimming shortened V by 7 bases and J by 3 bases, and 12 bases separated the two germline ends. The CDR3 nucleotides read TGCAGCGGGGGACGGGATTACACCGGGGAGCTGTTTTTT. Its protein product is CSGGRDYTGELFF.

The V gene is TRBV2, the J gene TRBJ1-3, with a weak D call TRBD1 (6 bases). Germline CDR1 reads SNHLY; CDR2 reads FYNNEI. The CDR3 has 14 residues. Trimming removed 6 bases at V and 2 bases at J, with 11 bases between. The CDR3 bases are TGTGCCAGCAGAGGCAGGGGTGCTGGAAACACCATATATTTT. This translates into CASRGRGAGNTIYF.

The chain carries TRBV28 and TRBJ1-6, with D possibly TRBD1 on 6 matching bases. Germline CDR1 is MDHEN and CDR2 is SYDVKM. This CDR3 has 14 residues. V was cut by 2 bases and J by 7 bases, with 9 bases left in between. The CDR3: CASSLIRGNSPLHF. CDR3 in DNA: TGTGCCAGCAGTTTAATCAGGGGAAATTCACCCCTCCACTTT.

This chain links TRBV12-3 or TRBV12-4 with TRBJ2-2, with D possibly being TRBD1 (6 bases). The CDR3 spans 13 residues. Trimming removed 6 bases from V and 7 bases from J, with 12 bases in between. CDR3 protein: CASSYRENGELFF. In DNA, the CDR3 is TGTGCCAGCAGCTACAGGGAGAACGGGGAGCTGTTTTTT.

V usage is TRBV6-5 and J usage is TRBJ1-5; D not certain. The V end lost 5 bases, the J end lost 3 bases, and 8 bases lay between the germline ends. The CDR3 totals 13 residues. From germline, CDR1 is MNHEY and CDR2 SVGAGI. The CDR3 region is CASSRVLNQPQHF. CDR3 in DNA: TGTGCCAGCAGTCGGGTCCTCAATCAGCCCCAGCATTTT.

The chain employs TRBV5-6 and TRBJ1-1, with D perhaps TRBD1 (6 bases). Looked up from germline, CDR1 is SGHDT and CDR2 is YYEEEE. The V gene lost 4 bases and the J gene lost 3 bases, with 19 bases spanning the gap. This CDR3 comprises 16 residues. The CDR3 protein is CASSLTGGAQDTEAFF. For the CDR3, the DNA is TGTGCCAGCAGCCTAACGGGGGGGGCGCAGGACACTGAAGCTTTCTTT.

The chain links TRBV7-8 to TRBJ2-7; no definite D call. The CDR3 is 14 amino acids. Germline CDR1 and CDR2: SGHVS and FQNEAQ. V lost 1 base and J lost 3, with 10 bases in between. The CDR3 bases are TGTGCCAGCAGCTTAGGCAGGCGAAACTACGAGCAGTACTTC. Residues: CASSLGRRNYEQYF. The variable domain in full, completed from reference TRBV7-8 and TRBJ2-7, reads GAGVSQSPRYKVAKRGQDVALRCDPISGHVSLFWYQQALGQGPEFLTYFQNEAQLDKSGLPSDRFFAERPEGSVSTLKIQRTQQEDSAVYLCASSLGRRNYEQYFGPGTRLTVT.

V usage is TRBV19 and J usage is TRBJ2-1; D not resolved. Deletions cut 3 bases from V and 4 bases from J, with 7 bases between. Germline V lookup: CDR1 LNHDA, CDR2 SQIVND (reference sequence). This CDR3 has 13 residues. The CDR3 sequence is CASSILAYNEQFF. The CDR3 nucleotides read TGTGCCAGTAGTATTCTGGCTTACAATGAGCAGTTCTTC.

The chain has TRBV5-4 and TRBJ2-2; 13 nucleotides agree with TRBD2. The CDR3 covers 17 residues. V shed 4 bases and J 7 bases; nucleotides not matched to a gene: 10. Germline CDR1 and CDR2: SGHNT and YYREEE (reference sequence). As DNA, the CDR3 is TGTGCCAGCAGCACGAGGACTAGCGGGAGAAGTGGCGGGGAGCTGTTTTTT. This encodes CASSTRTSGRSGGELFF.

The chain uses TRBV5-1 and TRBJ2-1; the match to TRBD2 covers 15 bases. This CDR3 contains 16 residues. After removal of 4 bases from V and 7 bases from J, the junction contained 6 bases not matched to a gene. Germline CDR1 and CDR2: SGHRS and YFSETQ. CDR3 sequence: CASSGLAGGPGNEQFF. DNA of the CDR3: TGCGCCAGCAGCGGACTAGCGGGGGGGCCAGGTAATGAGCAGTTCTTC.